This passage covers 5 T cell receptor beta chains from one sample sequenced in a study of early stage breast cancer tumors. Sequenced by immunoSEQ multiplex PCR; TCRdb stores in-frame clones only, minus some. Of more than 15,000 clones listed, 80% to 90% are singletons. Sequenced sample: blood. The source of these receptors is a person aged 65 to 85 with breast cancer.

This chain links TRBV7-2 with TRBJ2-7, with D perhaps TRBD2 (5 bases). The CDR3 is 15 residues long. Trimming cost V 2 bases and J 0 bases, with 11 bases left between them. Germline values: CDR1 SGHTA, CDR2 FQGNSA. This chain's CDR3 is CASSLRTGFSYEQYF. The CDR3 coding sequence is TGTGCCAGCAGCTTAAGGACGGGGTTCTCCTACGAGCAGTACTTC.

This sequence joins TRBV4-1 and TRBJ1-1; D may be TRBD1 (5 bases). The CDR3 loop spans 16 amino acids. Germline V gene lookup returns CDR1 MGHRA and CDR2 YSYEKL. Deletions cut 1 base from V and 4 bases from J, with 16 bases between. The DNA of the CDR3 is TGCGCCAGCAGCCAAGGACTAGACAGTCGAGGCACTGAAGCTTTCTTT. Its translation: CASSQGLDSRGTEAFF.

The chain recombines TRBV2 with TRBJ2-2; the D gene is possibly TRBD1 (6 bases). The V gene lost 6 bases and the J gene lost 4 bases, with 9 bases spanning the gap. The germline gives CDR1 SNHLY, CDR2 FYNNEI. The CDR3 covers 13 residues. This CDR3 is CASSVGGTGELFF. For the CDR3, the DNA is TGTGCCAGCAGCGTAGGGGGCACCGGGGAGCTGTTTTTT.

This chain uses TRBV6-6 with TRBJ2-3, with a tentative D call TRBD1 (5 bases). Trimming shortened V by 10 bases and J by 0 bases, and 17 bases separated the two germline ends. CDR1 is MNHNY and CDR2 is SVGAGI in the germline V gene (reference sequence). This CDR3 has 15 residues. CDR3 sequence reads: CATGQSLISTDTQYF. CDR3 nucleotide sequence: TGTGCCACCGGACAATCCCTTATTAGCACAGATACGCAGTATTTT.

V is TRBV18 and J is TRBJ2-5, with unresolved D. Germline V CDR1 and CDR2: KGHSH, LQKENI. The CDR3 extends over 14 amino acids. Trimming shortened V by 2 bases and J by 1 base, and 8 bases separated the two germline ends. This CDR3 is CASSPGYSQETQYF. CDR3 in DNA: TGTGCCAGCTCACCAGGTTACAGCCAAGAGACCCAGTACTTC. The variable domain in full, completed from reference TRBV18 and TRBJ2-5, reads NAGVMQNPRHLVRRRGQEARLRCSPMKGHSHVYWYRQLPEEGLKFMVYLQKENIIDESGMPKERFSAEFPKEGPSILRIQQVVRGDSAAYFCASSPGYSQETQYFGPGTRLLVL.